This T cell receptor beta chain appears in the sequencing data of a study of technical replicates of blood from a handful of donors. The CDR3 sequence is 14 residues long. V lost 5 bases to trimming and J lost 7 bases; unmatched junction nucleotides: 9. Germline-derived CDR1 and CDR2 are ENHRY and SYGVKD. The data were produced by immunoSEQ multiplex PCR, yet TCRdb's version contains in-frame clones alone and is incomplete. The sample holds 45,000 to 55,000 clones, around 94% seen once. This TCR came from a human donor in good health. The sequenced sample was T cells isolated from PBMCs. This rearrangement joins TRBV10-3 to TRBJ2-7, with 9 bases lining up with TRBD2. The CDR3 region is CAISLAGPQDEQYF. CDR3 nucleotides: TGTGCCATCAGTCTAGCGGGACCCCAGGATGAGCAGTACTTC.